The source of this TCR beta chain is a study of cytomegalovirus exposure and HLA in healthy donors. Study results and limitations: Available immune exposure information covered CMV serostatus only. It is likely that the observed cluster of highly shared sequence variants was a sequencing artifact. In vitro testing confirmed a few CMV-associated chains as specific for CMV antigens.

Concerning this clone itself: Its specificity is not known.

PCR employed 60 Vbeta and 13 Jbeta primers. The protocol was immunoSEQ multiplex PCR, while the TCRdb copy is restricted to in-frame clones and leaves out a portion. In the table there are 150,000 to 200,000 clones, roughly 82% of which are singletons. The germline gives CDR1 MGHRA, CDR2 YSYEKL. This CDR3 has 14 amino acids. V lost 2 bases and J lost 7; bases outside the gene matches: 7. What was sequenced was PBMCs. This chain connects TRBV4-1 to TRBJ2-7, with 8 bases identical to TRBD2. The sequence came from a woman aged 25 to 39 in good health and CMV-seronegative. The CDR3 here is CASSQLAGLLEQYF. DNA for the CDR3: TGCGCCAGCAGCCAACTAGCGGGTCTTTTGGAGCAGTACTTC.